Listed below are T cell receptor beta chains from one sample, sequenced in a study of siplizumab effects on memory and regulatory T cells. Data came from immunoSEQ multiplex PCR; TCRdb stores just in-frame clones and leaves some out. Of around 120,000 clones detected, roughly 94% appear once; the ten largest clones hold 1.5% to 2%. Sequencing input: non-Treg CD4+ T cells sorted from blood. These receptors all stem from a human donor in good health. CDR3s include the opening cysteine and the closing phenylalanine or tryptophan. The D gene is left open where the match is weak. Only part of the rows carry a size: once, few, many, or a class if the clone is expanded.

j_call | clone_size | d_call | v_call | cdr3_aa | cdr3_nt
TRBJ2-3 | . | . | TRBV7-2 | CASSPETSTDTQYF | TGTGCCAGCAGCCCCGAGACCAGCACAGATACGCAGTATTTT
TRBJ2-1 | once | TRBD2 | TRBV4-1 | CASSPRLAGAERGEQFF | TGCGCCAGCAGCCCCAGACTAGCGGGGGCTGAGCGGGGTGAGCAGTTCTTC
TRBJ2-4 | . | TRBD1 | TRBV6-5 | CASSRATGSNIQYF | TGTGCCAGCAGCCGCGCGACAGGGTCGAACATTCAGTACTTC
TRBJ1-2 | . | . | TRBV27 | CASSRDGMGGYTF | TGTGCCAGCAGTCGGGACGGCATGGGTGGCTACACCTTC
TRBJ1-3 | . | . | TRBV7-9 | CASSSRTSGNTIYF | TGTGCCAGCAGCTCCAGGACATCTGGAAACACCATATATTTT
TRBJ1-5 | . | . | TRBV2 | CASSGGGHPSNQPQHF | TGTGCCAGCAGTGGCGGCGGACACCCTAGCAATCAGCCCCAGCATTTT
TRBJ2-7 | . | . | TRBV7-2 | CASSSSSPRIYEQYF | TGTGCCAGCAGCTCCTCGAGCCCAAGGATCTACGAGCAGTACTTC
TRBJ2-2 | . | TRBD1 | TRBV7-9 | CASSPTGPITGELFF | TGTGCCAGCAGCCCGACAGGGCCGATAACCGGGGAGCTGTTTTTT
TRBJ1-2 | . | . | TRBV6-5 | CASSRTASNYGYTF | TGTGCCAGCAGTCGGACAGCTTCTAACTATGGCTACACCTTC
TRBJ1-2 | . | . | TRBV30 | CAWSVHQGLYGYTF | TGTGCCTGGAGTGTACATCAGGGACTCTATGGCTACACCTTC
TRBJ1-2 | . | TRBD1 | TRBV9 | CASSVMDRGDYGYTF | TGTGCCAGCAGCGTAATGGACAGGGGGGACTATGGCTACACCTTC